This section outlines one T cell receptor beta chain sequence together with its context. The antigen is not known. This sample stems from a study of cytomegalovirus exposure and HLA in healthy donors. Study results and limitations: Most TCR sequences showed up rarely, but some public TCRs showed up in many donors.

Between the trimmed V and J ends, which lost 1 base and 5 bases, there was a span of 23 bases. Germline V gene lookup returns CDR1 SGHDN and CDR2 FVKESK. The CDR3 loop spans 18 amino acids. PCR used 60 Vbeta primers and 13 Jbeta primers. Repertoires were generated with immunoSEQ multiplex PCR, while TCRdb's copy carries only in-frame clones and drops some. The table lists more than 95,000 clones, 70% to 80% of them singletons. Material for sequencing was PBMCs. The receptor's source is a woman between 45 and 60 years old in good health and CMV-seropositive. The chain couples TRBV14 to TRBJ2-5, with TRBD1 as a possible D gene (5 bases). CDR3 DNA: TGTGCCAGCAGCCAAGTAACTAAACAGGTCGGTTCGTCGGAGACCCAGTACTTC. Its translation: CASSQVTKQVGSSETQYF.